This TCR beta chain was documented in a study of T cell responses to AZD1222 COVID-19 vaccine. Study-level points and caveats: A reported finding is that nearly half of spike-specific TCRs target unmutated variant regions. Among vaccine-associated CD4 TCRs, coverage spanned spike, with dominance at 160-218 and 743-854. Clonal diversity was possibly underestimated, and white British individuals and females predominated among donors.

The assay was immunoSEQ multiplex PCR, and TCRdb's table has in-frame clones only and misses some. The top ten clones hold roughly 2% of a sample with roughly 150,000 clones, roughly 90% of them seen once. The CDR3 contains 16 residues. Germline values: CDR1 MNHEY, CDR2 SMNVEV (reference sequence). Trimming left V 4 bases short and J 0 bases short, with 15 bases between. Notes on this clone: Its antigen is not known.

The J gene is TRBJ1-1, the V gene TRBV27, with D unresolved. This sequence was found in an adult in good health. The source was peripheral blood, collected on day 0 of AZD1222 vaccination. DNA for the CDR3: TGTGCCAGCAGTTCCTCTTTTACATGGATGAACACTGAAGCTTTCTTT. Encoded protein: CASSSSFTWMNTEAFF.